Listed below are T cell receptor beta chains from one sample, sequenced in a study of blood T cell repertoires in COVID-19. The method was immunoSEQ multiplex PCR; TCRdb's version includes in-frame clones alone and lacks a portion of them. This sample yields some 260,000 clones, of which 85% to 90% are seen a single time; 0.75% to 1% belongs to the top ten. Specimen: peripheral blood. These receptors were collected from a woman in her thirties or forties who had recovered from COVID-19. Each CDR3 is given with its conserved first and last residue. Each record gives: J gene, V gene, clone size, D gene, CDR3 DNA, CDR3 protein. The D gene is left open where the match is weak. Expanded clones are given a class, and other clones once, few, many or no size at all.

>TRBJ2-5|TRBV10-3|NA|TRBD1
TGTGCCATCAGTGAACGCGGCAGGGGGCCAGGAGAGACCCAGTACTTC
CAISERGRGPGETQYF
>TRBJ2-7|TRBV5-6|NA|NA
TGTGCCAGCAGCTTGGCCAACTACGAGCAGTACTTC
CASSLANYEQYF
>TRBJ2-3|TRBV4-3|NA|NA
TGCGCCAGCAGCCAAGAACCAGCGGCCACAGATACGCAGTATTTT
CASSQEPAATDTQYF
>TRBJ1-2|TRBV6-1|NA|NA
TGTGCCAGCAGTGAATTGGGGGGGGGTGGCTACACCTTC
CASSELGGGGYTF
>TRBJ2-2|TRBV6-1|NA|TRBD1
TGTGCCAGCAGTGGGGTCGGACAGGGGAACACCGGGGAGCTGTTTTTT
CASSGVGQGNTGELFF
>TRBJ2-1|TRBV4-1|NA|NA
TGCGCCAGCAGCCAGGAGGCGCCTCCCGCCTACAATGAGCAGTTCTTC
CASSQEAPPAYNEQFF
>TRBJ2-5|TRBV24-1|NA|TRBD2
TGTGCCACCAGTGGGTCTAGCGGGAGGGTCGCAGAGACCCAGTACTTC
CATSGSSGRVAETQYF
>TRBJ2-7|TRBV7-3|NA|TRBD1
TGTGCCAGCAGCCCAGGTACAGGGGCCTACGAGCAGTACTTC
CASSPGTGAYEQYF
>TRBJ1-5|TRBV19|NA|TRBD1
TGTGCCAGTAGTATTAGAGGGACAGGGGGCGCCGGGCGTCAGCCCCAGCATTTT
CASSIRGTGGAGRQPQHF
>TRBJ2-3|TRBV2|NA|NA
TGTGCCAGCGGAGGGACAGGCACAGATACGCAGTATTTT
CASGGTGTDTQYF
>TRBJ2-3|TRBV5-1|few|NA
TGCGCCAGCAGCTTGGTGGTGGGGACACCGGACCGTACGCAGTATTTT
CASSLVVGTPDRTQYF
>TRBJ1-5|TRBV30|NA|NA
TGTGCCTGGAGTGGAGATAGCAATCAGCCCCAGCATTTT
CAWSGDSNQPQHF
>TRBJ1-5|TRBV7-2|NA|TRBD1
TGTGCCAGCAGCACCCGGACAGGGGGGCGTCAGCCCCAGCATTTT
CASSTRTGGRQPQHF
>TRBJ1-2|TRBV6-5|NA|TRBD1
TGTGCCAACAGACCCGGCCACAGGGGTGGCGGCTACACCTTC
CANRPGHRGGGYTF
>TRBJ2-1|TRBV19|NA|NA
TGTGCCACTACGAGACGTCCAAGCGGCAATTACAATGAGCAGTTCTTC
CATTRRPSGNYNEQFF
>TRBJ2-1|TRBV5-6|NA|TRBD1
TGTGCCAGCGACAGGGACCCCTACAATGAGCAGTTCTTC
CASDRDPYNEQFF
>TRBJ1-4|TRBV24-1|NA|NA
TGTGCCACCAGTGATGGGTCAGGCCCTAATGAAAAACTGTTTTTT
CATSDGSGPNEKLFF
>TRBJ2-1|TRBV9|NA|NA
TGTGCCAGCAGCGCCAGGGGCTACAATGAGCAGTTCTTC
CASSARGYNEQFF
>TRBJ1-1|TRBV7-2|NA|NA
TGTGCCAGCAGCTTAGGTGGCTCCACTGAAGCTTTCTTT
CASSLGGSTEAFF
>TRBJ1-1|TRBV19|few|TRBD1
TGTGCCAGTAGTGGATGGACAGGCCAGGGTTGGACTGAAGCTTTCTTT
CASSGWTGQGWTEAFF
>TRBJ1-2|TRBV30|once|NA
TGTGCCTGGAGTGTCGAAAGGGAGGATGGCTACACCTTC
CAWSVEREDGYTF
>TRBJ2-6|TRBV7-2|NA|TRBD1
TGTGCCAGCAAACTGGACAGGAACTCTGGGGCCAACGTCCTGACTTTC
CASKLDRNSGANVLTF
>TRBJ2-5|TRBV7-3|NA|TRBD2
TGTGCCAGCAGCGTAACCGGGACTAGCGGGAGTGGGGAGACCCAGTACTTC
CASSVTGTSGSGETQYF
>TRBJ2-1|TRBV5-5|NA|TRBD2
TGTGCCAGCAGCTTTTGGGTAGCGGGACAACCGACCTACAATGAGCAGTTCTTC
CASSFWVAGQPTYNEQFF